This T cell receptor (beta chain) was sequenced for a study of shared clonotypes between healthy human individuals. Study background: Each donor contributed plates that comprised three CD4 naive, three CD4 memory, two CD8 naive and one CD8 memory.

CD45RO-negative cells were positively selected for CCR7, leaving out terminally differentiated effector memory CD45RA+ cells. The healthy adult donors were HIV-negative and reported no recent acute infections or vaccinations. An approximately 200 ng quantity of DNA, around 30,000 T cell genomes, went into the sorted-subset replicate PCRs. Method: immunoSEQ multiplex PCR; TCRdb's copy keeps in-frame clones and lacks some. This sample has about 1.9 million clones, with 93% found just once. Germline V lookup: CDR1 SGHDT, CDR2 YYEEEE. Trimming pared 0 bases from V and 11 bases from J, leaving 9 bases between. The CDR3 is 12 residues long. To note about this clone: The antigen remains unidentified.

Whole-study results and caveats: Sequencing depth was expected to affect clonotype sharing among donors.

Specimen: naive CD8+ T cells from PBMCs. The genes are TRBV5-6 and TRBJ1-3; D gene ambiguous. The receptor's source is a man aged 18 to 30 in good health. Some clones in this sample may be carry-over from other donors' samples. In DNA form, the CDR3 reads TGTGCCAGCAGCTTGGGTCAGGTCCCCATATATTTT. Translating it yields CASSLGQVPIYF.